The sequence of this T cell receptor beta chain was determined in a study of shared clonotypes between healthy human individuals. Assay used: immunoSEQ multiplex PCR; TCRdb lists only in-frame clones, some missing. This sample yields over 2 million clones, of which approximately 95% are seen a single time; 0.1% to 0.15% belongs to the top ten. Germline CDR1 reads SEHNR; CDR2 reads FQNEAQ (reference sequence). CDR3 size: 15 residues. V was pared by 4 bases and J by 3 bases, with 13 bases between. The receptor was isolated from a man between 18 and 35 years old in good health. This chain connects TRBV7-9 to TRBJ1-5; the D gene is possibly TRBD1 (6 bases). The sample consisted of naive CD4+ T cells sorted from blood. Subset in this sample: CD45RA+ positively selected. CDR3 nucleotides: TGTGCCAGCAGCTCCTCGAACAGGGACAATCAGCCCCAGCATTTT. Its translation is CASSSSNRDNQPQHF.